This TCR beta chain comes out of a study of CD8 T cells in Susac syndrome. RNA was extracted with the RNeasy kit, and a quantity of about 0.45 to 1 ug was reverse transcribed using random hexamers. Amplification of TCR beta CDR3 by immunoSEQ multiplex PCR spanned 54 Vbeta and 13 Jbeta. MiXCR was run by TCRdb on the immunoSEQ multiplex PCR reads, yielding one entry per CDR3 protein. The sample holds 330,000 or so distinct CDR3 sequences; 65% to 90% are singletons and the top ten take roughly 0.22%. V lost 4 bases and J lost 3; bases outside the gene matches: 10. Germline assignment: CDR1 SGHRS and CDR2 YFSETQ. This CDR3 contains 18 residues.

The sequencing sample was made of CD8+ T cells from PBMCs. The chain employs TRBV5-1 and TRBJ2-2; 12 nucleotides agree with TRBD2. This receptor was identified in a human donor with multiple sclerosis. The CDR3, as DNA: TGCGCCAGCAGCCTCAGGGCTAGCGGGAGGGCCGACACCGGGGAGCTGTTTTTT. Protein sequence: CASSLRASGRADTGELFF.